This T cell receptor (beta chain) was sequenced in a study of cytomegalovirus exposure and HLA in healthy donors. Study-wide results and caveats: Rare sequences made up most TCRs, while some public TCRs were found in many donors. Subsequent analysis showed first-cohort TCR clusters tending to co-occur in some 120 validation repertoires.

This clone was found a few times. Its antigen is undetermined. Germline V gene sequence: CDR1 SGHRS, CDR2 YFSETQ. This CDR3 is 13 amino acids long. V lost 1 base and J lost 4, with 6 bases in between. The table came from immunoSEQ multiplex PCR; TCRdb's copy has only in-frame clones and leaves some out. This sample yields about 90,000 clones, of which approximately 81% are seen a single time; 12% belongs to the top ten. Donors came from a validation cohort of some 130 subjects, distinct from the first 666-subject cohort. The chain recombines TRBV5-1 with TRBJ1-5; D unresolved. The sample comprised PBMCs. The TCR sequence derives from a woman aged 18-29 years in good health and CMV-seropositive. The CDR3 region is CASSLTGNQPQHF. CDR3 sequence (DNA): TGCGCCAGCAGCTTGACCGGTAATCAGCCCCAGCATTTT.